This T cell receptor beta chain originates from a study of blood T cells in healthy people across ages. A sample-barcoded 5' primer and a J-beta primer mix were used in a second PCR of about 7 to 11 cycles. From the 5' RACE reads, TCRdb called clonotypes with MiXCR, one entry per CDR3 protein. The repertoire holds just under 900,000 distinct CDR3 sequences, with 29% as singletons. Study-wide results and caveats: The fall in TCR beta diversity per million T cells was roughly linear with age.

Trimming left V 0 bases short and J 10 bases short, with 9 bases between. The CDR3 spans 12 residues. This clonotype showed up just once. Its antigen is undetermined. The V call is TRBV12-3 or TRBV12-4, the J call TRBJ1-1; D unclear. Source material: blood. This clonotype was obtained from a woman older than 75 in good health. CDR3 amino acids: CASSLAGLRAFF. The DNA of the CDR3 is TGTGCCAGCAGTTTAGCCGGCCTAAGAGCTTTCTTT.